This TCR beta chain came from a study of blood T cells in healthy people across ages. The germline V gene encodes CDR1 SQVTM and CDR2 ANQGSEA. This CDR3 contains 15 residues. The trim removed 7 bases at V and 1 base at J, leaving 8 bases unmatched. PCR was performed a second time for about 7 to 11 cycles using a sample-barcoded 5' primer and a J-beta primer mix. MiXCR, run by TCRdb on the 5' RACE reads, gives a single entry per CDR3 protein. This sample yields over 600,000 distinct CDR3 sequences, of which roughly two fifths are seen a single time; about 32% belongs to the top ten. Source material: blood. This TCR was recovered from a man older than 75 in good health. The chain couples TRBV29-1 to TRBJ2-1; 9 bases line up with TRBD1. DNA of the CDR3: TGCAGCGGTACCGGGACAGGGAGATCCTACAATGAGCAGTTCTTC. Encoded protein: CSGTGTGRSYNEQFF.